A single TCR beta chain is shown here with its context. Only a few counts were recorded for this clonotype. The antigen it binds to is not known. One end of the junction varies from germline; a read error may be responsible. The germline V gene (reference sequence) yields DFQATT for CDR1 and SNEGSKA for CDR2. The CDR3 numbers 11 residues from cysteine through phenylalanine. The CDR3 DNA has 33 bases and is translated from base 1. The protocol used for the library was 5' RACE. The sample was run on a NextSeq 500. To correct for sequencing error and PCR bias, the TCR library protocol tagged individual cDNA molecules with unique molecular identifiers. Both TCR alpha and beta chains were sequenced, and tight co-correlation was observed between alpha and beta sequence abundances in each sample. As for the authors' bioinformatics: Decombinator V4 was used to annotate the V gene, J gene and CDR3 of the TCR sequences. TCRs were defined as expanded if a significant change between any two time points was detected under a Poisson model with p below 0.0001. TCR abundances were normalised to the total number of TCRs sequenced per sample and expressed as counts per million. TRAV1-2 paired with TRAJ12, TRAJ20 or TRAJ33 defined MAIT TCRs, while TRAV10 paired with TRAJ18 defined iNKT TCRs. A search of VDJdb, accessed on 1 November 2021, was run for TCRs annotated to CMV, EBV and SARS-CoV-2, with TCRs annotated for multiple antigens excluded. TCRdb trimmed public reads at Q25 via fastp, called clones via MiXCR and kept in-frame beta chains. Identical CDR3 protein sequences are pooled into one entry, listed with their most common genes and DNA. The V and J calls reflect TCRdb's pipeline rather than the authors' work. The sample table shows about 80,000 distinct CDR3 sequences, and 15% to 20% are seen once. In total, the top ten clones hold about 3.1% of the sample.

The data stem from a study of early T cells in non-severe SARS-CoV-2 infection (dated by TCRdb to the early 2020s). Background on the whole study: Bulk RNA from unsorted whole blood was used for TCR sequencing, so alpha and beta chains could not be paired.

Overall study outcomes, separate from this receptor: VDJdb matching was skewed toward anti-spike CD8 responses and likely underestimated virus-specific expansions, missing private and CD4 specificities.

The study was a case-control design nested within a healthcare worker cohort in London, UK, with weekly nasopharyngeal swab PCR tests and blood sampling. Between 23 and 31 March 2020, the week of the UK lockdown, healthcare workers were enrolled and then followed up weekly for as long as 16 weeks. The sequence links TRBV20-1 to TRBJ2-5; the D call is tentative, TRBD1 or TRBD2, as each matches 5 bases. This sequence was found in an adult who was a healthcare worker with PCR-confirmed SARS-CoV-2 infection or an uninfected control (not recorded which). Sequencing input: whole blood. The encoded CDR3 is CSARAGTSTDF. The DNA sequence reads TGCAGTGCTAGAGCCGGGACCTCAACGGACTTC.